Included here is one T cell receptor beta chain sequence, with context. Its antigen is not identified. The germline gene is not matched at one end of the junction; a read error may be the cause. The sample belongs to a study of beta chain features in type 1 diabetes. The germline V gene has CDR1 SNHLY and CDR2 FYNNEI. The CDR3 loop spans 12 amino acids. Each donor gave one heparinised blood draw averaging about 110 mL. Reverse transcribing all isolated RNA meant expressed TCRB transcripts were sequenced. The data were produced by immunoSEQ multiplex PCR, yet TCRdb's version contains in-frame clones alone and is incomplete. The data show 25,000 to 30,000 clones, around 54% seen once. Study results and limitations: Reads derived from cDNA could over-represent cells showing high TCR expression. Researchers report that Type 1 diabetes patients had moderately but significantly shorter TCRB CDR3s across all four CD4+ subsets.

The V call is TRBV2, the J call TRBJ1-1; D is ambiguous. The specimen sequenced was Tregs from blood. The clonotype comes from a woman aged 18-30 years with type 1 diabetes. The CDR3 spells CASSEGPGLVIF. DNA of the CDR3: TGTGCCAGCAGTGAAGGCCCAGGTCTCGTTATCTTT.